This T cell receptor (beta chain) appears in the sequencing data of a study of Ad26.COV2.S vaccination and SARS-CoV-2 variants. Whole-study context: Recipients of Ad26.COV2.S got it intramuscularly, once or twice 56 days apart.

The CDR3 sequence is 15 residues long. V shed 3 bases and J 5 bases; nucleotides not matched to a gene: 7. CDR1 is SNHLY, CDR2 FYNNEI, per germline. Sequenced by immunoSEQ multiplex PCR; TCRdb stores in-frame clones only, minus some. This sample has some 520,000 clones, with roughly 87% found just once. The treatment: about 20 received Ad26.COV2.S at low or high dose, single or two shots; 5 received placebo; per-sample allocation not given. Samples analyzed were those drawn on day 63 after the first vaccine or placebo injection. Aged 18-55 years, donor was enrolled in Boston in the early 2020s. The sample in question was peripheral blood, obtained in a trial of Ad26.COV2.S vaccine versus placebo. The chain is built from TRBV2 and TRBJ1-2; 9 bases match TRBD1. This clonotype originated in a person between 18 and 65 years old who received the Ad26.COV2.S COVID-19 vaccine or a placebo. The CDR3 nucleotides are TGTGCCAGCAGTGACCGGGACAGGGTTTGGTATGGCTACACCTTC. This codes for CASSDRDRVWYGYTF.